The 12 T cell receptor beta chains listed next were all sequenced from one sample in a study of cytomegalovirus exposure and HLA in healthy donors. The assay was immunoSEQ multiplex PCR, and TCRdb's table has in-frame clones only and misses some. Here the sample spans about 79,000 clones, approximately 93% being singletons. Sequences were obtained from PBMCs. The receptors come from a woman aged 25 to 45 in good health and CMV-seronegative.

This chain's CDR3 is CASSLRTGSYEQYF. The CDR3 DNA reads TGTGCCAGCAGCCTACGGACAGGCTCCTACGAGCAGTACTTC. The rearrangement joins TRBV7-9 to TRBJ2-7; TRBD1 aligns across 7 bases. Germline V CDR1 and CDR2: SEHNR, FQNEAQ (reference sequence). This CDR3 has 14 residues. J was trimmed by 0 bases and V by 5 bases; bases with no gene match: 4.

CDR3 residues: CAWVPPGGEQFF. The CDR3 DNA reads as TGTGCCTGGGTTCCCCCCGGTGGTGAGCAGTTCTTC. The rearrangement links TRBV30 to TRBJ2-1; D is ambiguous. The CDR3 is made up of 12 amino acids. Trimming took off 5 bases at V and 9 bases at J, with 14 bases between the two ends. The germline gives CDR1 GTSNPN, CDR2 SVGIG (reference sequence).

The chain joins TRBV4-3 to TRBJ1-1; the D gene is possibly TRBD1 (6 bases). Germline-derived CDR1 and CDR2 are LGHNA and YSLEER. The CDR3 has 14 residues. V lost 4 bases, J lost 5 bases, and 14 bases lay in between. In DNA, the CDR3 is TGCGCCAGCAGCCCCTCACAGGGTTGGACTGAAGCTTTCTTT. Protein product: CASSPSQGWTEAFF.

The rearrangement uses TRBV6-1 and TRBJ2-7; 10 nucleotides align to TRBD1. The CDR3 consists of 15 residues. The V gene end was trimmed by 8 bases and the J gene end by 3 bases; junction bases not matched to a gene: 10. The germline V gene has CDR1 MNHNS and CDR2 SASEGT. CDR3 DNA sequence: TGTGCCAGCCAAGATATCGGGACAGGGGACTACGAGCAGTACTTC. Encoded protein: CASQDIGTGDYEQYF.

This clone was counted a single time. V and J are TRBV7-8 and TRBJ1-2, with TRBD1 identical over 8 bases. The CDR3 is made up of 15 amino acids. V lost 0 bases to trimming and J lost 7 bases; unmatched junction nucleotides: 7. Germline V lookup: CDR1 SGHVS, CDR2 FQNEAQ. The CDR3, as DNA: TGTGCCAGCAGCTTAGCGCGGACAGGGTCCCTTGGCTACACCTTC. Protein product: CASSLARTGSLGYTF.

The chain recombines TRBV29-1 with TRBJ1-4; D call uncertain. This CDR3 is built from 14 residues. The V gene lost 2 bases and the J gene lost 8 bases, with 15 bases spanning the gap. Germline lookup yields CDR1 SQVTM and CDR2 ANQGSEA. The CDR3 DNA reads as TGCAGCGTTGAATTTCCCAACGAACAGGAAAAACTGTTTTTT. This encodes CSVEFPNEQEKLFF.

This clone was seen only a few times. The rearrangement uses TRBV4-2 and TRBJ2-1; D unresolved. CDR3 length: 15 residues. Between the trimmed V and J ends, which lost 1 base and 1 base, there was a span of 8 bases. Looked up from germline, CDR1 is LGHNA and CDR2 is YNFKEQ. The CDR3: CASSQVRSSYNEQFF. DNA of the CDR3: TGTGCCAGCAGCCAAGTAAGGAGTTCCTACAATGAGCAGTTCTTC.

The rearrangement links TRBV6-5 to TRBJ2-5, with TRBD2 matching over 8 bases. The germline CDR1 and CDR2 sequences are MNHEY and SVGAGI. There are 15 residues in the CDR3. J was trimmed by 4 bases and V by 5 bases; bases with no gene match: 9. The CDR3 is CASSALGGGLETQYF. CDR3 DNA sequence: TGTGCCAGCAGTGCCCTCGGGGGGGGGTTAGAGACCCAGTACTTC.

The chain is built from TRBV27 and TRBJ1-2; 8 positions agree with TRBD1. The germline V gene has CDR1 MNHEY and CDR2 SMNVEV (reference sequence). V shed 6 bases, J shed 2 bases, and the junction held 5 bases outside the gene matches. The CDR3 is 14 amino acids. Written as DNA, the CDR3 is TGTGCCAGCAGGGGGACAGGAGCCAACTATGGCTACACCTTC. Translated: CASRGTGANYGYTF.

The chain uses TRBV4-1 and TRBJ1-3; TRBD1 agrees at 7 bases. The CDR3 runs 18 residues. V was pared by 1 base and J by 3 bases, with 12 bases of the junction left unmatched. Germline values: CDR1 MGHRA, CDR2 YSYEKL. As DNA, the CDR3 is TGCGCCAGCAGCCAAGGTAGAGCGACAGGGCAACGTGGAAACACCATATATTTT. As protein: CASSQGRATGQRGNTIYF.

The rearrangement joins TRBV7-2 to TRBJ2-1; TRBD2 agrees at 8 bases. V was pared by 5 bases and J by 2 bases, with 5 bases of the junction left unmatched. The CDR3 has 15 residues. Germline-derived CDR1 and CDR2 are SGHTA and FQGNSA. CDR3 bases: TGTGCCAGCAGCCGGACGGGGGGGCCCTACAATGAGCAGTTCTTC. This gives the protein CASSRTGGPYNEQFF.

V and J are TRBV5-6 and TRBJ1-2; TRBD1 aligns across 7 bases. The trim removed 4 bases at V and 7 bases at J, leaving 13 bases unmatched. Per germline, CDR1 SGHDT and CDR2 YYEEEE. The CDR3 has 15 amino acids. The CDR3 protein is CASSRIKTGRGGYTF. CDR3 bases: TGTGCCAGCAGCCGTATTAAGACAGGGCGTGGTGGCTACACCTTC.